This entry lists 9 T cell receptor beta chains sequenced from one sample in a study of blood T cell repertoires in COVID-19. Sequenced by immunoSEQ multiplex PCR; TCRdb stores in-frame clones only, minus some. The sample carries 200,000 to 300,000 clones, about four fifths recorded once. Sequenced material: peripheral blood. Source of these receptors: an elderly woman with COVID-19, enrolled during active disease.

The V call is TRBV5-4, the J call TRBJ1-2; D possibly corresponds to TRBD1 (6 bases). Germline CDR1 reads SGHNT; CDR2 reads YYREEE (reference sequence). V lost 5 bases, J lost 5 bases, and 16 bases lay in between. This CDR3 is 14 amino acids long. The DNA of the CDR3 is TGTGCCAGCAGTAGAGGGGGTAAGGGATATGGCTACACCTTC. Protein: CASSRGGKGYGYTF.

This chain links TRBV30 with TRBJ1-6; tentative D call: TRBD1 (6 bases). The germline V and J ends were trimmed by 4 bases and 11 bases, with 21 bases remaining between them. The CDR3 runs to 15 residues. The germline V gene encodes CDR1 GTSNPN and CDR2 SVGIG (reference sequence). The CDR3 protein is CAWKGEAGASTPLHF. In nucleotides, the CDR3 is TGTGCCTGGAAGGGTGAGGCAGGGGCCAGTACACCCCTCCACTTT.

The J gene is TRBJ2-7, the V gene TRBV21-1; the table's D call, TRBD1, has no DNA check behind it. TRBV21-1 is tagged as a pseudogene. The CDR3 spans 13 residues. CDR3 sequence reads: CASSRDSTYEQYF. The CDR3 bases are TGTGCCAGCAGCCGGGACAGCACCTACGAGCAGTACTTC.

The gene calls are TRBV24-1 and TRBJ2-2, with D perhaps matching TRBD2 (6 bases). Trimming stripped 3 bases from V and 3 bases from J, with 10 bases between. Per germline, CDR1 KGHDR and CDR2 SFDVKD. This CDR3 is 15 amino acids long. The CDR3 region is CATSDAGGHTGELFF. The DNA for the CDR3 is TGTGCCACCAGTGATGCCGGGGGACACACCGGGGAGCTGTTTTTT.

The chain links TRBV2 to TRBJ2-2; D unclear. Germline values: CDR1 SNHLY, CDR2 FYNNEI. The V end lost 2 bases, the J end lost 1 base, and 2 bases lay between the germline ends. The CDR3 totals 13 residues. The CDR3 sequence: CASSERNTGELFF. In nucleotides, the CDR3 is TGTGCCAGCAGTGAACGGAACACCGGGGAGCTGTTTTTT.

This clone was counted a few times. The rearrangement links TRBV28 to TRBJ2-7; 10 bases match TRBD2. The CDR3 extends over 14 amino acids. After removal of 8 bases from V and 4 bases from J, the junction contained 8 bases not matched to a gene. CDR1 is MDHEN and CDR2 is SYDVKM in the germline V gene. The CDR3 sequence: CASGPSLAGYEQYF. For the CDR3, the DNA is TGTGCCAGCGGGCCCTCACTAGCGGGATACGAGCAGTACTTC. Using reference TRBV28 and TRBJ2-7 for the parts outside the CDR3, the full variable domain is DVKVTQSSRYLVKRTGEKVFLECVQDMDHENMFWYRQDPGLGLRLIYFSYDVKMKEKGDIPEGYSVSREKKERFSLILESASTNQTSMYLCASGPSLAGYEQYFGPGTRLTVT.

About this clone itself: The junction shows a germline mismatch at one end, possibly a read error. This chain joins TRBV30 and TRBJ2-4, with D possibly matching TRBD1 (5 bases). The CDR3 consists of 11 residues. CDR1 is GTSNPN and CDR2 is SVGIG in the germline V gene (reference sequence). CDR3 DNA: TGTGCCTGGAGAGGGGTTAAACATTCAGTCTTC. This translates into CAWRGVKHSVF.

The CDR3 loop is CASSLSPGQGASPLHF. DNA of the CDR3: TGCGCCAGCAGCTTGTCGCCGGGACAGGGGGCTTCACCCCTCCACTTT. The chain combines TRBV5-1 with TRBJ1-6; 12 bases are a match to TRBD1. CDR3 length: 16 residues. From germline, CDR1 is SGHRS and CDR2 YFSETQ. The ends lost 1 base at V and 9 bases at J; junction bases unmatched: 5. Full variable domain (missing parts from reference TRBV5-1 and TRBJ1-6): KAGVTQTPRYLIKTRGQQVTLSCSPISGHRSVSWYQQTPGQGLQFLFEYFSETQRNKGNFPGRFSGRQFSNSRSEMNVSTLELGDSALYLCASSLSPGQGASPLHFGNGTRLTVT.

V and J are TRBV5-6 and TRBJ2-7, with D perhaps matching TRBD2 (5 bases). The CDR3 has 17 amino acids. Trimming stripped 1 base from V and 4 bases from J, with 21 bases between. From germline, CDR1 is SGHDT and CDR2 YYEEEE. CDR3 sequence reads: CASSLTTRGTSPYEQYF. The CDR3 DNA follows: TGTGCCAGCAGCTTGACAACACGGGGTACCTCGCCTTACGAGCAGTACTTC.